Listed below are T cell receptor beta chains from one sample, sequenced in a study of T cell repertoires in cytomegalovirus infection. TCRdb reanalysed the reads using MiXCR and keeps one entry per CDR3 protein. The data show around 450,000 distinct CDR3 sequences, around 10% seen once. Sequenced material: PBMCs. These receptors were collected from a human donor in good health (CMV status not recorded). Some clones in this sample may be carry-over from other donors' samples. Each CDR3 is given with its conserved first and last residue. The D gene is left open where the match is weak. Rows may omit the clone size; those that give it use once, few, many or a size class.

>TRBJ2-3|TRBV12-3/TRBV12-4|many|-
CASSSTTGLRTDTQYF
TGTGCCAGCAGCTCCACAACGGGACTTCGCACAGATACGCAGTATTTT
>TRBJ2-7|TRBV20-1|many|TRBD1
CSARGTGGYEQYF
TGCAGTGCTAGAGGGACAGGGGGCTACGAGCAGTACTTC
>TRBJ2-7|TRBV7-9|-|-
CASSSSGTANPYEQYF
TGTGCCAGCAGCTCGTCCGGGACCGCCAACCCCTACGAGCAGTACTTC
>TRBJ2-3|TRBV20-1|-|TRBD2
CSARGPAGGADTQYF
TGCAGTGCTAGAGGGCCAGCGGGAGGCGCGGATACGCAGTATTTT
>TRBJ2-1|TRBV25-1|many|-
CASSRVAGQANEQFF
TGTGCCAGCTCGCGGGTCGCGGGGCAGGCCAATGAGCAGTTCTTC
>TRBJ1-1|TRBV5-6|many|-
CASSLKVAGRAFF
TGTGCCAGCAGCCTTAAGGTCGCGGGAAGGGCTTTCTTT
>TRBJ2-1|TRBV12-3/TRBV12-4|many|-
CASSFGPGYNEQFF
TGTGCCAGCAGTTTTGGTCCGGGCTACAATGAGCAGTTCTTC
>TRBJ2-1|TRBV7-2|many|-
CASSLRRTTNEQFF
TGTGCCAGCAGCTTAAGGCGCACGACCAATGAGCAGTTCTTC
>TRBJ2-3|TRBV5-6|few|-
CASSLQATRTDTQYF
TGTGCCAGCAGCTTGCAAGCCACCCGCACAGATACGCAGTATTTT
>TRBJ1-5|TRBV19|-|TRBD1
CASSKNRGSGQPQHF
TGTGCCAGTAGTAAGAACAGGGGGTCTGGTCAGCCCCAGCATTTT
>TRBJ1-4|TRBV28|many|-
CASSLGGEKLFF
TGTGCCAGCAGCTTAGGGGGGGAAAAACTGTTTTTT
>TRBJ2-7|TRBV29-1|few|TRBD1
CSVEDQGTGVQYF
TGCAGCGTTGAAGATCAAGGGACAGGTGTGCAGTACTTC
>TRBJ2-1|TRBV7-9|many|TRBD2
CASSPLASGGYNEQFF
TGTGCCAGCAGCCCCCTCGCTAGCGGGGGGTACAATGAGCAGTTCTTC
>TRBJ1-3|TRBV28|few|-
CASRISGNTIYF
TGTGCCAGCAGGATCTCTGGAAACACCATATATTTT
>TRBJ1-2|TRBV7-3|many|TRBD1
CASSLNGGQGSNYGYTF
TGTGCCAGCAGCTTAAACGGGGGACAGGGGTCGAACTATGGCTACACCTTC
>TRBJ2-7|TRBV19|-|-
CASSIGSGTYEQYF
TGTGCCAGTAGTATAGGGTCTGGTACCTACGAGCAGTACTTC
>TRBJ1-2|TRBV3-1|many|-
CASSQEGLGYGYTF
TGTGCCAGCAGCCAAGAAGGGTTGGGCTATGGCTACACCTTC
>TRBJ1-5|TRBV19|many|-
CASSIRTDINQPQHF
TGTGCCAGTAGTATCCGGACAGATATCAATCAGCCCCAGCATTTT
>TRBJ2-7|TRBV2|few|-
CASSEQGASYEQYF
TGTGCCAGCAGTGAACAGGGTGCGTCCTACGAGCAGTACTTC
>TRBJ1-1|TRBV19|-|-
CASSIVWADTEAFF
TGTGCCAGTAGTATAGTCTGGGCGGACACTGAAGCTTTCTTT
>TRBJ2-5|TRBV7-2|many|TRBD2
CASSLVAGGETQYF
TGTGCCAGCAGCTTAGTGGCGGGAGGGGAGACCCAGTACTTC
>TRBJ2-7|TRBV10-3|many|-
CAIRALTGSDEQYF
TGTGCCATCCGCGCCTTGACAGGTTCGGACGAGCAGTACTTC
>TRBJ2-1|TRBV11-2|many|-
CASSLELRKNPLGRGSYNEQFF
TGTGCCAGCAGCTTAGAGTTGCGGAAAAACCCTTTAGGTAGGGGCTCCTACAATGAGCAGTTCTTC
>TRBJ1-1|TRBV4-1|-|TRBD1
CASSQEKRQGGTEAFF
TGCGCCAGCAGCCAAGAAAAAAGACAGGGAGGGACTGAAGCTTTCTTT
>TRBJ1-5|TRBV30|-|-
CAWSPDSGNQPQHF
TGTGCCTGGAGCCCCGACAGTGGCAATCAGCCCCAGCATTTT
>TRBJ1-2|TRBV5-1|many|-
CASSLLSGYTF
TGCGCCAGCAGCTTGTTAAGTGGCTACACCTTC
>TRBJ2-5|TRBV27|many|-
CASSLSLRNLEKETQYF
TGTGCCAGCAGTTTATCGTTGCGGAACCTTGAAAAAGAGACCCAGTACTTC
>TRBJ2-1|TRBV7-9|many|-
CASNPPSYNEQFF
TGTGCCAGCAACCCCCCCTCCTACAATGAGCAGTTCTTC
>TRBJ2-4|TRBV5-6|-|TRBD1
CASSALGGLGVNIQYF
TGTGCCAGCAGCGCCTTAGGGGGCCTAGGAGTCAACATTCAGTACTTC
>TRBJ2-5|TRBV9|-|TRBD1
CASSPRTGRETQYF
TGTGCCAGCAGCCCTCGGACAGGGAGAGAGACCCAGTACTTC
>TRBJ2-7|TRBV9|few|-
CASSPAGYERPSYEQYF
TGTGCCAGCAGCCCTGCCGGCTATGAGCGGCCCTCCTACGAGCAGTACTTC
>TRBJ2-1|TRBV29-1|few|TRBD1
CSVNNPGQGRNEQFF
TGCAGCGTTAACAATCCGGGACAGGGGAGAAATGAGCAGTTCTTC
>TRBJ2-3|TRBV7-2|many|TRBD2
CASSYGERELTDTQYF
TGTGCCAGCAGCTACGGTGAGCGGGAGTTGACAGATACGCAGTATTTT
>TRBJ2-1|TRBV7-6|many|-
CASSLGVSSYNEQFF
TGTGCCAGCAGCTTAGGGGTTAGCTCCTACAATGAGCAGTTCTTC
>TRBJ2-7|TRBV23-1|few|TRBD1
CAQHYDRARDYEQYF
TGCGCACAACACTACGACAGGGCAAGGGACTACGAGCAGTACTTC
>TRBJ1-4|TRBV7-9|many|-
CASSLFSGPNPEKLFF
TGTGCCAGCAGCTTATTTTCCGGACCTAACCCAGAAAAACTGTTTTTT
>TRBJ1-5|TRBV4-2|many|-
CASSSALGTVNQPQHF
TGTGCCAGCAGCTCCGCCTTGGGCACCGTTAATCAGCCCCAGCATTTT
>TRBJ1-2|TRBV3-1|-|-
CASSHNRDPGNPYGYTF
TGTGCCAGCAGCCATAACCGGGACCCTGGCAATCCTTATGGCTACACCTTC
>TRBJ2-5|TRBV7-8|many|-
CATSEGTPLETQYF
TGTGCCACCTCGGAGGGGACTCCTCTAGAGACCCAGTACTTC
>TRBJ2-2|TRBV10-3|few|-
CAITRHSNTGELFF
TGTGCCATCACACGCCACTCCAACACCGGGGAGCTGTTTTTT
>TRBJ1-2|TRBV6-1|many|-
CASSVGVDGYTF
TGTGCCAGCAGTGTAGGGGTTGATGGCTACACCTTC
>TRBJ1-6|TRBV30|-|-
CAWSVQNNSPLHF
TGTGCCTGGAGTGTGCAGAACAATTCACCCCTCCACTTT
>TRBJ1-1|TRBV4-1|-|TRBD1
CASSQAARGLEAFF
TGCGCCAGCAGCCAAGCGGCCAGGGGGCTTGAAGCTTTCTTT
>TRBJ2-7|TRBV3-1|-|-
CASSQAGSLSYEQYF
TGTGCCAGCAGCCAAGCTGGGTCCCTCTCCTACGAGCAGTACTTC
>TRBJ1-2|TRBV27|-|TRBD1
CASRLTPATGTGGEGYTF
TGTGCCAGCAGACTAACCCCAGCGACCGGGACAGGGGGCGAGGGCTACACCTTC
>TRBJ1-5|TRBV20-1|few|TRBD1
CSAGTGDQPQHF
TGCAGTGCTGGGACAGGGGATCAGCCCCAGCATTTT
>TRBJ1-1|TRBV7-9|many|-
CASSLGGQGKNTEAFF
TGTGCCAGCAGCTTAGGGGGGCAGGGTAAGAACACTGAAGCTTTCTTT
>TRBJ2-5|TRBV20-1|many|-
CSARGETQYF
TGCAGTGCTAGGGGGGAGACCCAGTACTTC
>TRBJ2-5|TRBV6-6|few|TRBD2
CASSYAAGQQETQYF
TGTGCCAGCAGTTACGCAGCGGGGCAACAAGAGACCCAGTACTTC
>TRBJ1-1|TRBV20-1|few|TRBD1
CSASKGAASLTEAFF
TGCAGTGCTAGCAAGGGGGCGGCTTCTCTCACTGAAGCTTTCTTT
>TRBJ2-3|TRBV7-2|many|TRBD2
CASSSGGGTQYF
TGTGCCAGCAGCTCCGGGGGGGGCACGCAGTATTTT
>TRBJ2-5|TRBV5-1|many|TRBD2
CASSRTSGWVGTQYF
TGCGCCAGCAGCCGTACTAGCGGTTGGGTTGGGACCCAGTACTTC
>TRBJ2-3|TRBV6-2/TRBV6-3|many|TRBD2
CASSRTSGSRDTQYF
TGTGCCAGCAGCCGGACTAGCGGGAGTCGGGATACGCAGTATTTT
>TRBJ2-7|TRBV20-1|-|TRBD2
CSASLPSGSSGYEQYF
TGCAGTGCTAGTCTACCTAGCGGGAGCTCGGGCTACGAGCAGTACTTC
>TRBJ1-6|TRBV14|many|-
CASSQAGGYNSPLHF
TGTGCCAGCAGCCAAGCAGGAGGATATAATTCACCCCTCCACTTT
>TRBJ1-2|TRBV7-3|-|-
CASSLKSNRFNYGYTF
TGTGCCAGCAGCTTAAAAAGTAACAGGTTTAACTATGGCTACACCTTC
>TRBJ1-5|TRBV24-1|-|-
CATAPRDSNQPQHF
TGTGCCACAGCCCCTAGGGATAGCAATCAGCCCCAGCATTTT